Listed below are T cell receptor beta chains from one sample, sequenced in a study of T cells expressing NK-cell markers. TCRdb reprocessed the 5' RACE reads, keeping one entry per CDR3 protein, no DNA. This repertoire includes roughly 380,000 distinct CDR3 sequences. Sequenced input: blood T cells: a sorted CD56 or NKG2C T cell subset, CD4+ or CD8+ T cells, or bulk PBMC T cells (not recorded which). These receptor sequences come from a man aged 18-70 years in good health. The CDR3 runs from the conserved cysteine through the conserved F or W.

V	length	J	CDR3
TRBV27	11	TRBJ2-7	CASSISSAWYF
TRBV6-1	14	TRBJ2-7	CASSRTDRTYEQYF
TRBV20-1	16	TRBJ2-1	CSPLDPRTSGYNEQFF
TRBV29-1	14	TRBJ2-4	CSVTGVGAKNIQYF
TRBV11-2	13	TRBJ1-6	CASSGDFNSPLHF
TRBV20-1	14	TRBJ1-1	CSAPWAGGRAEAFF
TRBV9	14	TRBJ1-1	CAGSVAHRNTEAFF
TRBV12-3/TRBV12-4	15	TRBJ2-4	CASSMTEAAKNIQYF
TRBV2	15	TRBJ2-1	CASIPAGGDNNEQFF
TRBV6-1	15	TRBJ1-2	CASSEGGTGGSGYTF
TRBV27	13	TRBJ1-4	CASSYRVFEKLFF
TRBV2	13	TRBJ1-6	CASNGLASSPLHF
TRBV5-6	16	TRBJ2-1	CASRTDYTSSYNEQFF
TRBV6-1	16	TRBJ1-6	CASSARRGITNSPLHF
TRBV25-1	14	TRBJ2-7	CASSDSGPEGEQYF
TRBV7-3	19	TRBJ2-3	CASSLRPPQGGRGTDTQYF
TRBV20-1	13	TRBJ2-5	CSASGDREETQYF
TRBV11-2	20	TRBJ2-5	CASSSPPPRLAGGPIETQYF
TRBV6-1	18	TRBJ2-7	CASKGGQGGGKGSYEQYF
TRBV20-1	16	TRBJ2-5	CSARDLPRGVRETQYF
TRBV24-1	13	TRBJ2-3	CATRTTGSDTQYF
TRBV29-1	15	TRBJ2-1	CSASDGLGSYNEQFF
TRBV3-1	16	TRBJ2-5	CASSQLHNTGAETQYF
TRBV27	16	TRBJ2-2	CASSRTGQLNTGELFF
TRBV20-1	13	TRBJ2-3	CSAALVQDDTQYF
TRBV5-1	16	TRBJ1-2	CASSLGFFGRNYGYTF
TRBV6-1	14	TRBJ2-1	CASDSRGAYNEQFF
TRBV2	15	TRBJ1-6	CASSAQGIHNSPLHF
TRBV20-1	13	TRBJ2-2	CSGRRAGSGELFF
TRBV13	16	TRBJ1-1	CASSLDWGAVDTEAFF
TRBV20-1	14	TRBJ2-1	CSAIRAGGHLEQFF
TRBV12-3/TRBV12-4	13	TRBJ1-5	CASSLERFQPQHF
TRBV6-5	16	TRBJ1-1	CASSYDRGTGTTEAFF
TRBV6-4	14	TRBJ2-3	CASSAGLEADTQYF
TRBV9	15	TRBJ2-3	CASSVQPLSTDTQYF